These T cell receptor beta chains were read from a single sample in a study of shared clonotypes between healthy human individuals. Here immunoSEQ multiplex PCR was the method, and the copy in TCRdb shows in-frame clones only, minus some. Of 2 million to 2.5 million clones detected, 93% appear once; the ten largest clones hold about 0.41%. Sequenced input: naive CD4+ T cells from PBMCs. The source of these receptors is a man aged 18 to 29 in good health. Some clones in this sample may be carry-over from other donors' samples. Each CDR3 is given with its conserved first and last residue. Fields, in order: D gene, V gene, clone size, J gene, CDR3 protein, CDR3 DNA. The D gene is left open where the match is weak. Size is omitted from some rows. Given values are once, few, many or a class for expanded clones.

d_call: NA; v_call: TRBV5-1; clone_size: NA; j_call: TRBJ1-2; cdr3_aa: CASSPRGGDNYGYTF; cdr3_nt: TGCGCCAGCAGCCCCCGAGGGGGAGACAACTATGGCTACACCTTC
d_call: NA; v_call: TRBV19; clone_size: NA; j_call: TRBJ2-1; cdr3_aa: CAITTTYNEQFF; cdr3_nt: TGTGCCATTACGACAACCTACAATGAGCAGTTCTTC
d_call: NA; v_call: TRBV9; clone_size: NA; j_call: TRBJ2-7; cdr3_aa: CASSVSFTGEQYF; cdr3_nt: TGTGCCAGCAGCGTGAGTTTCACGGGCGAGCAGTACTTC
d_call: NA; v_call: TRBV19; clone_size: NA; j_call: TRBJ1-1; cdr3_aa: CASSIPTRARHTEAFF; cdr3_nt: TGTGCCAGTAGTATACCGACAAGGGCTAGGCACACTGAAGCTTTCTTT
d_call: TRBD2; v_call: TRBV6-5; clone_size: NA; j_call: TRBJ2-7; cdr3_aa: CASRDSPSGIEQYF; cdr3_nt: TGTGCCAGCAGGGACTCTCCTAGCGGCATCGAGCAGTACTTC
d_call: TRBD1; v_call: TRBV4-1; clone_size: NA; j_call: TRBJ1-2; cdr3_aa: CASSRDRRDYGYTF; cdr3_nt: TGCGCCAGCAGCCGGGACAGGCGGGACTATGGCTACACCTTC
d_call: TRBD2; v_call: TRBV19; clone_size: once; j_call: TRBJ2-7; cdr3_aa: CATGTRSYEQYF; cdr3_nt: TGTGCCACCGGGACTAGAAGTTACGAGCAGTACTTC
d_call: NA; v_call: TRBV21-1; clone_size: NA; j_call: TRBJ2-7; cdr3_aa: CASSPAAVPTGEGTYEQYF; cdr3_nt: TGTGCCAGCAGCCCTGCTGCCGTGCCGACAGGGGAGGGCACCTACGAGCAGTACTTC
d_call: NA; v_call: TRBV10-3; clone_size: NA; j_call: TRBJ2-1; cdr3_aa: CAISGNNEQFF; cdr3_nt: TGTGCCATTTCGGGGAACAATGAGCAGTTCTTC
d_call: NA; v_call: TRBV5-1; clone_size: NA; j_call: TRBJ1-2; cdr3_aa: CASSLAGETLYGYTF; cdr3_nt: TGCGCCAGCAGCTTGGCCGGGGAAACGCTGTATGGCTACACCTTC
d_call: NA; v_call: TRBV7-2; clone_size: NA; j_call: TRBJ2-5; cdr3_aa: CASSLASGNQETQYF; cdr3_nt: TGTGCCAGCAGCTTAGCGTCGGGAAACCAAGAGACCCAGTACTTC
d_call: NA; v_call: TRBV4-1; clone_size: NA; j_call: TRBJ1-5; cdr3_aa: CASSPQGAARNQPQHF; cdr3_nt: TGCGCCAGCAGCCCCCAAGGGGCAGCCCGCAATCAGCCCCAGCATTTT
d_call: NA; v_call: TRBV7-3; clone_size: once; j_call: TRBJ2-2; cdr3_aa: CASSLEGLVGELFF; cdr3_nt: TGTGCCAGCAGCTTGGAGGGCCTTGTCGGGGAGCTGTTTTTT
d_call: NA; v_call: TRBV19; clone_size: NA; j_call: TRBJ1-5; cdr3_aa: CASSSEGTQHF; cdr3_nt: TGTGCCAGTAGTTCAGAAGGGACCCAGCATTTT
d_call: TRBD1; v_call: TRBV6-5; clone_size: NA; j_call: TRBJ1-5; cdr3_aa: CASSLDRGTPQHF; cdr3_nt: TGTGCCAGCAGTCTGGACAGGGGAACGCCTCAGCATTTT
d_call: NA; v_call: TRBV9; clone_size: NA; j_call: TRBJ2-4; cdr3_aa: CASSVSPYDIQYF; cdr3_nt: TGTGCCAGCAGCGTATCCCCCTATGACATTCAGTACTTC
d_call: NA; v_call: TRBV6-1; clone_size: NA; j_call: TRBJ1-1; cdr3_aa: CASSDTGMDTEAFF; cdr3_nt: TGTGCCAGCAGTGATACAGGGATGGACACTGAAGCTTTCTTT
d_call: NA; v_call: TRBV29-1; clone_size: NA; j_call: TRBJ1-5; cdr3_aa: CSVGKDSNQPQHF; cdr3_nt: TGCAGCGTTGGGAAGGATAGCAATCAGCCCCAGCATTTT
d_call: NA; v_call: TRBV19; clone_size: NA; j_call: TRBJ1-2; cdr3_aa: CASRTVVRGYTF; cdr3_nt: TGTGCCAGCAGGACAGTGGTTCGTGGCTACACCTTC
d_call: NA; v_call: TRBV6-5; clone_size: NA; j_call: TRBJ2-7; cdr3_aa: CASSYLAREGEQYF; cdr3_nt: TGTGCCAGCAGTTACCTAGCGCGGGAAGGCGAGCAGTACTTC
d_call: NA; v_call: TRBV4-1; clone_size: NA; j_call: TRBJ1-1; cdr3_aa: CASSQRANTEAFF; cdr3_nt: TGCGCCAGCAGCCAAAGGGCCAACACTGAAGCTTTCTTT
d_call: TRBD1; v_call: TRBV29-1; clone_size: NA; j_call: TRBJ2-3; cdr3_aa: CSVEDGTGPTDTQYF; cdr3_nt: TGCAGCGTTGAAGACGGGACAGGGCCCACAGATACGCAGTATTTT
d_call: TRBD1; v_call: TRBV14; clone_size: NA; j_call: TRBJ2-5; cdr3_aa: CASSLRRTGAAQETQYF; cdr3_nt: TGTGCCAGCAGCCTCCGGCGGACAGGAGCGGCTCAAGAGACCCAGTACTTC
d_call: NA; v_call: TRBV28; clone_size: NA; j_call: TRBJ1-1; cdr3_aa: CASIDPNTEAFF; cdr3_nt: TGTGCCAGCATTGACCCCAACACTGAAGCTTTCTTT
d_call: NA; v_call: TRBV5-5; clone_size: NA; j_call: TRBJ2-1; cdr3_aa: CASSLLANNEQFF; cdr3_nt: TGTGCCAGCAGCTTGCTAGCAAACAATGAGCAGTTCTTC
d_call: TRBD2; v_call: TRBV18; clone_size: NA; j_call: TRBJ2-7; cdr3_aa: CASSPPGLAGEQYF; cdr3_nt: TGTGCCAGCTCACCACCGGGGCTAGCGGGCGAGCAGTACTTC
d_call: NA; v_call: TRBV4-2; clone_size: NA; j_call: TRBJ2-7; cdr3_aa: CASSRGAGQGFPYEQYF; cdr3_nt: TGTGCCAGCAGCCGAGGGGCCGGCCAGGGGTTTCCCTACGAGCAGTACTTC
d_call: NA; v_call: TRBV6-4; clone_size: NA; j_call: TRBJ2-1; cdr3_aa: CASSDSSRGVDNEQFF; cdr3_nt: TGTGCCAGCAGTGACTCGTCGAGAGGGGTCGACAATGAGCAGTTCTTC
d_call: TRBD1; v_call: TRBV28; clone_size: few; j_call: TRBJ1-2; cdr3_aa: CASSSTGTGGSYTF; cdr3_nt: TGTGCCAGCAGCTCCACCGGGACAGGGGGTAGCTACACCTTC
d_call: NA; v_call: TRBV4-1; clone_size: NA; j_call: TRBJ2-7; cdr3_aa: CASSQERLAREQYF; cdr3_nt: TGCGCCAGCAGCCAAGAGAGGCTAGCGAGGGAGCAGTACTTC
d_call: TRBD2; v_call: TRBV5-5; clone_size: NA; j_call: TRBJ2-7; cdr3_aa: CASSLAPSGSYEQYF; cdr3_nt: TGTGCCAGCAGCTTGGCTCCTAGCGGGAGTTACGAGCAGTACTTC
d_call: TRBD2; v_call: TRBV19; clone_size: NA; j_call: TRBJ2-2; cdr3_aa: CASKTLAGGKPGELFF; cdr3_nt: TGTGCCAGTAAAACGCTAGCGGGAGGCAAGCCCGGGGAGCTGTTTTTT
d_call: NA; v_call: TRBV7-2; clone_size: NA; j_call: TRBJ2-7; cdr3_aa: CASSRRREGEQYF; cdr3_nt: TGTGCCAGCAGCCGTCGTCGGGAAGGCGAGCAGTACTTC
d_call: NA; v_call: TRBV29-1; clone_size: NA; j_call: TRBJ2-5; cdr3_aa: CSVSVSQETQYF; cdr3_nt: TGCAGCGTTTCGGTGAGCCAAGAGACCCAGTACTTC
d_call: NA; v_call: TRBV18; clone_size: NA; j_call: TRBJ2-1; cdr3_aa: CASSPDLERRGGNEQFF; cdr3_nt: TGTGCCAGCTCCCCAGATCTGGAGCGGAGGGGTGGTAATGAGCAGTTCTTC
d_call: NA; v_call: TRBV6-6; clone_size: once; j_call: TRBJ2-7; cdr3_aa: CASALPGIVSYEQYF; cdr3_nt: TGTGCCAGCGCACTCCCAGGGATAGTTAGCTACGAGCAGTACTTC
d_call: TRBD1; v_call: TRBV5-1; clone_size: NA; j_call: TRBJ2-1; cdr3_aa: CASSLVGTGKIYNEQFF; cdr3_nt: TGCGCCAGCAGCTTGGTCGGGACAGGCAAAATCTACAATGAGCAGTTCTTC
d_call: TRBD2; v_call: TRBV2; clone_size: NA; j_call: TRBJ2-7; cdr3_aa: CAIRRDYFPYEQYF; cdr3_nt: TGTGCCATCCGCCGGGACTATTTTCCCTACGAGCAGTACTTC
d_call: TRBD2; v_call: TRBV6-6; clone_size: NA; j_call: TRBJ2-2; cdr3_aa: CASSLAGRNTGELFF; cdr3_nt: TGTGCCAGCAGTCTAGCGGGAAGGAACACCGGGGAGCTGTTTTTT
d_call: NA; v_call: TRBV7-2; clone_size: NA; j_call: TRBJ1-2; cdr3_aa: CASSLQSSIPVYGYTF; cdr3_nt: TGTGCCAGCAGCTTACAATCCAGTATCCCTGTCTATGGCTACACCTTC
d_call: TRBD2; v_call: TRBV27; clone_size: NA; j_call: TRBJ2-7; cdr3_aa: CASSFAGGVGGQYF; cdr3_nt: TGTGCCAGCAGTTTTGCGGGGGGGGTTGGGGGGCAGTACTTC
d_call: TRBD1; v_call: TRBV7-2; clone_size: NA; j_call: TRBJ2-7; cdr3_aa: CASSSDRGEYYEQYF; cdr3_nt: TGTGCCAGCAGCTCCGACAGGGGAGAATACTACGAGCAGTACTTC
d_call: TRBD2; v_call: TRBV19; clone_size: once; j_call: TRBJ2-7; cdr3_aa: CASSIGSGRVDEQYF; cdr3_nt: TGTGCCAGTAGTATAGGCAGCGGGAGGGTCGATGAGCAGTACTTC
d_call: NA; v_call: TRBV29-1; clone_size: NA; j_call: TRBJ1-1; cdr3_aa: CSVVVIGGEAFF; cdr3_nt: TGCAGCGTTGTGGTTATAGGGGGTGAAGCTTTCTTT
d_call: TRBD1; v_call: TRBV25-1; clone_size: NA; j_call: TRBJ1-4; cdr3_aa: CASSDPDRGNEKLFF; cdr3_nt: TGTGCCAGCAGTGACCCAGACAGGGGTAATGAAAAACTGTTTTTT